The clone carrying this TCR beta chain has only a few counts. The data stem from a study of cytomegalovirus exposure and HLA in healthy donors. The CDR3 length is 13 residues. J lost 5 bases, V lost 3 bases, and 1 base had no gene match. Germline values: CDR1 KGHSH, CDR2 LQKENI. Vbeta (60) and Jbeta (13) primers were used in the PCR. The repertoire was sequenced with immunoSEQ multiplex PCR; TCRdb's copy has only in-frame clones and lacks some. The sample lists about 160,000 clones, around four fifths seen once, with approximately 2% in the top ten. The V call is TRBV18, the J call TRBJ2-1; 7 positions match TRBD1. The receptor's source is a man aged 18 to 29 in good health and CMV-seronegative. Sequencing was performed on PBMCs. The CDR3 is CASSPGQDNEQFF. The DNA for the CDR3 is TGTGCCAGCTCACCTGGACAGGACAATGAGCAGTTCTTC.